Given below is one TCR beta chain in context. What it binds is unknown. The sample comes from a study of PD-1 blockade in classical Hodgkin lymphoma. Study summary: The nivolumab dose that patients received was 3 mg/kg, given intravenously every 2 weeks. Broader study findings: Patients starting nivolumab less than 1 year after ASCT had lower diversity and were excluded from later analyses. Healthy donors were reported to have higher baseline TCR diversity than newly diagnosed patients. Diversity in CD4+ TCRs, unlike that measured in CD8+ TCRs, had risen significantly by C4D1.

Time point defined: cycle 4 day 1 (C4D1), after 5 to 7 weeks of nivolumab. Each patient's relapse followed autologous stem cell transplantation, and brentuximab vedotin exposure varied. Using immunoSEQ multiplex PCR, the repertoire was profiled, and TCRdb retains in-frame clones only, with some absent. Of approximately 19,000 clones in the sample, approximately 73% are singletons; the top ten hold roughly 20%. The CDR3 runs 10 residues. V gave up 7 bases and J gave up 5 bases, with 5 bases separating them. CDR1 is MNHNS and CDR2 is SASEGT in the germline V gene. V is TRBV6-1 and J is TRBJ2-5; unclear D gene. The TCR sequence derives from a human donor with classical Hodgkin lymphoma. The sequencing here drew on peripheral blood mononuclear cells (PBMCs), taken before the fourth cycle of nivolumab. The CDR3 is CASNWETQYF. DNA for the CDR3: TGTGCCAGCAACTGGGAGACCCAGTACTTC.